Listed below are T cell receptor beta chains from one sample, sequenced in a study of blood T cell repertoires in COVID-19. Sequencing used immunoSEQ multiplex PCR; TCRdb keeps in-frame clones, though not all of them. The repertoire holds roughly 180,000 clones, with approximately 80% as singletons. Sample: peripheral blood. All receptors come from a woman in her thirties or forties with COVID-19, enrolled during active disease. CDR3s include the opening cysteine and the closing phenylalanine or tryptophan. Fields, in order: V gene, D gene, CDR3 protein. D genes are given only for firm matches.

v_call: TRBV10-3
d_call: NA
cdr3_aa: CAISARESNQPQHF

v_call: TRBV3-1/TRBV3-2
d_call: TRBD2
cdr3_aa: CASSSPSALAGGLETQYF

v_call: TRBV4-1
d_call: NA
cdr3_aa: CASSQEQGWYGYTF

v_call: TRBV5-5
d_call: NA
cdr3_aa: CASSLDTRGVGYNEQFF

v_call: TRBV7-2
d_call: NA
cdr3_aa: CASSYRRSSYEQYF

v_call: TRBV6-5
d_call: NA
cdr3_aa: CASSYSARQETQYF

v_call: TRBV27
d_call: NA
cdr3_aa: CASRAGSGASGLKYQETQYF

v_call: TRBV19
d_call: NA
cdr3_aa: CASRDSTTDTQYF

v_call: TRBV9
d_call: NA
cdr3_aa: CASSPRARAEAFF

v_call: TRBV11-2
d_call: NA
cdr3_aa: CASSLSLKGADTQYF

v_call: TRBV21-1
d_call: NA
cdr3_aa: CASSKRGRGYGYTF

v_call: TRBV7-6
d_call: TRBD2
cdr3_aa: CASSVLAGASTDTQYF

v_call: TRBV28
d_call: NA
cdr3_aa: CASSSQAGYTQYF

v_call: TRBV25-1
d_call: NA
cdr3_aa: CASSVRPGEQYF

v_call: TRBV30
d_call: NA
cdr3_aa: CAWSSGQTYEQYF

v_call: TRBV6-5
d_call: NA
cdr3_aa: CASSLYRDNQPQHF

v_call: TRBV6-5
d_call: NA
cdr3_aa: CASSYSMGGGTEAFF

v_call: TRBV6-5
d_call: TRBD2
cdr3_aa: CASRRGTSADTQYF

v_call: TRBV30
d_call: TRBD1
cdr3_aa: CAWIEPGQKTDTQYF